This is a list of T cell receptor beta chains from one sample in a study of identical twins. TCRdb recomputed calls from the 5' RACE reads with MiXCR, one row per CDR3 protein. There are about 470,000 distinct CDR3 sequences in the sample; 24% occur only once, and around 3% lies in the top ten. This same sample was also part of a study on T cells expressing NK-cell markers.

Sequenced: CD4+ T cells sorted from blood. These TCRs come from a woman younger than 35 in good health. Each CDR3 is given with its conserved first and last residue.

V	J	CDR3
TRBV20-1	TRBJ2-4	CSAREYRKNIQYF
TRBV9	TRBJ2-5	CASSVDPMGETQYF
TRBV5-1	TRBJ2-7	CASSLLGEGEQYF
TRBV12-3/TRBV12-4	TRBJ1-1	CASSRTGKNTEAFF
TRBV6-1	TRBJ2-5	CASGILEGETQYF
TRBV2	TRBJ1-6	CASSPVGDNSPLHF
TRBV21-1	TRBJ2-1	CASSTVQREESSYNEQFF
TRBV10-3	TRBJ2-2	CAISGDSNTGELFF
TRBV5-1	TRBJ2-3	CASSLGPSENTQYF
TRBV27	TRBJ2-1	CASSSTGSRGLGHEQFF
TRBV24-1	TRBJ1-1	CATSEGGGNTEAFF
TRBV9	TRBJ1-2	CASSRTGWSGYTF
TRBV11-2	TRBJ2-5	CASSSGLKLETQYF
TRBV2	TRBJ2-1	CASSIKGGNEQFF
TRBV20-1	TRBJ1-1	CSALTGTNTEAFF
TRBV20-1	TRBJ2-3	CSARFAMITDTQYF
TRBV29-1	TRBJ2-6	CSVRRGDGVTEANVLTF
TRBV9	TRBJ2-1	CASSVTLDLWNEQFF
TRBV12-3/TRBV12-4	TRBJ2-1	CASSFQVWEQFF
TRBV5-5	TRBJ1-3	CASTRGGATGNTIYF
TRBV7-6	TRBJ2-1	CASSLVGLGFEDEQFF
TRBV20-1	TRBJ1-5	CSAAREGNQPQHF
TRBV3-1	TRBJ2-1	CASRHPPLIEQFF
TRBV19	TRBJ1-1	CASSTGVTEAFF
TRBV6-6	TRBJ1-1	CASSLGTLEAFF
TRBV9	TRBJ2-2	CASSVLGQGAGELFF
TRBV10-1	TRBJ2-1	CASSESSSGYNEQFF
TRBV20-1	TRBJ2-7	CSARPGTSGYEQYF
TRBV5-1	TRBJ2-7	CASSREGVGSGGYEQYF
TRBV5-5	TRBJ2-1	CASSLAAQGLEFF
TRBV12-3/TRBV12-4	TRBJ1-2	CASRTRDRVDYTF
TRBV10-3	TRBJ1-1	CAIRGRTGSHTEAFF
TRBV29-1	TRBJ2-3	CSVVALSSTDTQYF
TRBV29-1	TRBJ2-1	CSVRASGGDNEQFF
TRBV5-1	TRBJ2-5	CASRGQQETQYF
TRBV2	TRBJ1-2	CASNPLEGRGGYTF
TRBV7-9	TRBJ2-7	CASSFLDYEQYF
TRBV6-1	TRBJ1-2	CASSRSRGNYGYTF
TRBV10-3	TRBJ2-1	CAISGGTGGSNEQFF
TRBV11-2	TRBJ2-1	CASSLDPPNEQFF
TRBV5-1	TRBJ1-1	CASSTGGASTEAFF